Below, 5 T cell receptor beta chains from the same sample are listed, as sequenced in a study of OX40 agonist ivuxolimab in advanced cancers. Assay: immunoSEQ multiplex PCR; the TCRdb copy retains only in-frame clones and omits some. Of under 80,000 clones in the sample, about 91% were seen once. Sequenced material: CD4+ or CD8+ T cells sorted from blood, taken in a trial of the OX40 agonist ivuxolimab. All receptors derive from an adult with an advanced solid tumor such as melanoma, head and neck, liver or kidney cancer.

The chain has TRBV2 and TRBJ2-5; no definite D call. There are 14 residues in the CDR3. Germline V gene lookup returns CDR1 SNHLY and CDR2 FYNNEI. The V and J ends lost 2 bases and 3 bases respectively, with 10 bases between them. This CDR3 is CASSESRVKETQYF. The CDR3 DNA reads TGTGCCAGCAGTGAATCAAGGGTGAAAGAGACCCAGTACTTC.

This clone has a handful of counts. V gene TRBV7-2 combines with J gene TRBJ2-7, with D hard to call. The CDR3 consists of 13 residues. Per germline, CDR1 SGHTA and CDR2 FQGNSA. V was trimmed by 2 bases and J by 4 bases, leaving 9 bases between them. CDR3 in amino acids: CASSLLFEYEQYF. Here the CDR3 DNA reads TGTGCCAGCAGCTTATTATTCGAGTACGAGCAGTACTTC.

This sequence joins TRBV2 and TRBJ1-4; D is perhaps TRBD1 (6 bases). Germline lookup yields CDR1 SNHLY and CDR2 FYNNEI. The V end was cut by 4 bases, the J end by 8 bases, with 17 bases between. CDR3 length equals 15 residues. The CDR3 sequence is CASSVEGGPEEKLFF. The CDR3 DNA sequence: TGTGCCAGCAGTGTGGAGGGGGGACCCGAAGAAAAACTGTTTTTT.

The chain joins TRBV18 to TRBJ1-6; the D is unclear. The germline CDR1 and CDR2 sequences are KGHSH and LQKENI. V was clipped by 6 bases and J by 8 bases, with 14 bases between them. The CDR3 loop spans 14 amino acids. The CDR3 DNA reads TGTGCCAGCTCGCTTCTACGGGAGGATTCACCCCTCCACTTT. Translating gives CASSLLREDSPLHF. Looking up the rest from reference TRBV18 and TRBJ1-6 gives the full variable domain: NAGVMQNPRHLVRRRGQEARLRCSPMKGHSHVYWYRQLPEEGLKFMVYLQKENIIDESGMPKERFSAEFPKEGPSILRIQQVVRGDSAAYFCASSLLREDSPLHFGNGTRLTVT.

The chain combines TRBV10-3 with TRBJ2-1, with 11 bases lining up with TRBD2. The V gene's germline CDR1 is ENHRY and CDR2 SYGVKD. This CDR3 region has 15 residues. V gave up 4 bases and J gave up 13 bases; unmatched junction bases: 12. The CDR3 region has the DNA TGTGCCATCAGTGGGCCTAGCGGGAGGATAATGAATCAGTTCTTC. Its protein is CAISGPSGRIMNQFF.